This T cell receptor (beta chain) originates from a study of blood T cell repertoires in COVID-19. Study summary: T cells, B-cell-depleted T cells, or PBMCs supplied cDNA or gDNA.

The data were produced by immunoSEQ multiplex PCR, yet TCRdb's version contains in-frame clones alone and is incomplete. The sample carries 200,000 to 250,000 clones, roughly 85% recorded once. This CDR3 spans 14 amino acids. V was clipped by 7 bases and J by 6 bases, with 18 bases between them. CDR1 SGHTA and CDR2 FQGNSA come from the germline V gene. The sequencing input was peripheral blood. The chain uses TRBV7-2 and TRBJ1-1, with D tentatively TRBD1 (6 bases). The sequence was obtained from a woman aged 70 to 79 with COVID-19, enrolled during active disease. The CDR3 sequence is CASNYRKEGAEAFF. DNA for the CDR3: TGTGCCAGCAACTACCGTAAAGAGGGGGCTGAAGCTTTCTTT.